The 13 T cell receptor beta chains presented below share a single source sample, sequenced in a study of T-cell reconstitution after alpha-beta-depleted transplantation in children. The TCRbeta library was prepared with unique molecular identifiers. TCRdb re-called the PCR reads with MiXCR, one entry per CDR3 protein. The profile shows around 17,000 distinct CDR3 sequences, approximately 5.3% of them singletons. The material sequenced was PBMCs, taken before TCRalphabeta/CD19-depleted stem cell transplant. The receptors originated from a boy younger than 18 with acute lymphoblastic leukemia, due to receive a stem cell transplant.

This clonotype was detected ten times or more. The chain employs TRBV30 and TRBJ2-5; D is unresolved. Per germline, CDR1 GTSNPN and CDR2 SVGIG (reference sequence). The CDR3 is 13 amino acids. V was cut by 1 base and J by 1 base, with 7 bases left in between. CDR3 amino acids: CAWSASLQETQYF. The CDR3 region has the DNA TGTGCCTGGAGTGCCTCGCTCCAAGAGACCCAGTACTTC. Full variable domain (missing parts from reference TRBV30 and TRBJ2-5): SQTIHQWPATLVQPVGSPLSLECTVEGTSNPNLYWYRQAAGRGLQLLFYSVGIGQISSEVPQNLSASRPQDRQFILSSKKLLLSDSGFYLCAWSASLQETQYFGPGTRLLVL.

This clonotype was counted at least ten times. This chain links TRBV11-3 with TRBJ2-5, with D perhaps TRBD1 or TRBD2 (5 bases each). The V end lost 5 bases, the J end lost 6 bases, and 16 bases lay between the germline ends. The CDR3 is made up of 14 amino acids. The germline gives CDR1 SGHNT, CDR2 YENEEA. The CDR3 spells CASSRLGEQQTQYF. For the CDR3, the DNA is TGTGCCAGCAGCCGATTGGGGGAGCAGCAGACCCAGTACTTC.

At least ten counts were recorded for this clonotype. The chain carries TRBV6-5 and TRBJ2-7; D may be TRBD1 or TRBD2 (5 bases each). CDR3 length: 16 residues. V was trimmed by 0 bases and J by 3 bases, leaving 15 bases between them. Germline lookup yields CDR1 MNHEY and CDR2 SVGAGI. In DNA form, the CDR3 reads TGTGCCAGCAGTTACTCGAAATTGGGGGTCAACTACGAGCAGTACTTC. It specifies CASSYSKLGVNYEQYF.

The chain is built from TRBV11-3 and TRBJ1-1, with 7 bases that match TRBD1. The V gene's germline CDR1 is SGHNT and CDR2 YENEEA. J lost 0 bases, V lost 4 bases, and 5 bases had no gene match. The CDR3 is made up of 15 amino acids. The CDR3 reads CASSWGGQLNTEAFF. In DNA form, the CDR3 reads TGTGCCAGCAGCTGGGGGGGACAGTTGAACACTGAAGCTTTCTTT.

In this sample, this clonotype turned up many times. The chain links TRBV27 to TRBJ2-1, with D perhaps TRBD1 (5 bases). Germline V gives CDR1 MNHEY, CDR2 SMNVEV (reference sequence). CDR3 length: 14 residues. The V gene lost 8 bases and the J gene lost 1 base, with 12 bases spanning the gap. The CDR3 DNA reads TGTGCCAGCGGCAGGGAAATGTCCTACAATGAGCAGTTCTTC. Residues: CASGREMSYNEQFF.

Many counts were recorded for this clonotype. The V call is TRBV4-3, the J call TRBJ1-3; D is undetermined. This CDR3 has 15 amino acids. CDR1 is LGHNA and CDR2 is YSLEER in the germline V gene. V was pared by 0 bases and J by 4 bases, with 10 bases between. This CDR3 is CASSQDRGLGNTIYF. The CDR3 bases are TGCGCCAGCAGCCAAGATCGAGGACTCGGAAACACCATATATTTT.

This clonotype showed up many times. V gene TRBV7-8 combines with J gene TRBJ2-1; TRBD2 aligns across 7 bases. The J segment lost 8 bases and the V segment lost 2 bases, leaving 9 bases of the junction unmatched. The CDR3 is 15 residues long. The germline CDR1 and CDR2 sequences are SGHVS and FQNEAQ. CDR3 residues: CASSLMYAGADEQFF. The CDR3 region has the DNA TGTGCCAGCAGCTTAATGTACGCGGGAGCCGATGAGCAGTTCTTC.

This clonotype was counted at least ten times. The rearrangement links TRBV7-9 to TRBJ2-3, with TRBD2 as a possible D gene (6 bases). The CDR3 contains 15 residues. Looked up from germline, CDR1 is SEHNR and CDR2 is FQNEAQ (reference sequence). Trimming took off 5 bases at V and 4 bases at J, with 16 bases between the two ends. CDR3 nucleotide sequence: TGTGCCAGCAGCCTTAGCGGCAGTAGGGCAGATACGCAGTATTTT. Translation gives CASSLSGSRADTQYF.

By proportion, this clonotype is medium-sized. The gene calls are TRBV7-9 and TRBJ2-7; 9 bases map to TRBD1. Germline V gene data show CDR1 as SEHNR and CDR2 as FQNEAQ (reference sequence). There are 15 residues in the CDR3. The trim removed 1 base at V and 6 bases at J, leaving 7 bases unmatched. In DNA form, the CDR3 reads TGTGCCAGCAGCTTAGGGGGGACAGGGCTCTCCGAGCAGTACTTC. It is translated as CASSLGGTGLSEQYF.

This clonotype has a count of ten or more. This chain uses TRBV11-2 with TRBJ2-7, with 7 bases lining up with TRBD2. Germline V gene sequence: CDR1 SGHAT, CDR2 FQNNGV. The CDR3 runs to 13 residues. V shed 3 bases, J shed 5 bases, and the junction held 4 bases outside the gene matches. This chain's CDR3 is CASSFTGGDEQYF. Written as DNA, the CDR3 is TGTGCCAGCAGCTTTACTGGGGGGGACGAGCAGTACTTC.

There are many counts of this clonotype. The chain links TRBV2 to TRBJ2-7; possibly TRBD1 for D (6 bases). In germline, CDR1 is SNHLY, CDR2 FYNNEI. Deletions cut 5 bases from V and 0 bases from J, with 11 bases between. CDR3 size: 14 residues. The CDR3 is CASSNQGTSYEQYF. In DNA form, the CDR3 reads TGTGCCAGCAGTAACCAGGGGACCTCCTACGAGCAGTACTTC.

This clonotype was counted many times. CDR3 in DNA: TGTGCCAGCAGAGGAAGGCCCGCAACTAATGAAAAACTGTTTTTT. The encoded protein is CASRGRPATNEKLFF. This chain links TRBV28 with TRBJ1-4; D gene unclear. CDR3 length: 15 amino acids. Per germline, CDR1 MDHEN and CDR2 SYDVKM. Trimming removed 6 bases from V and 0 bases from J, with 11 bases in between.

This clonotype counts as medium-sized. The chain carries TRBV15 and TRBJ2-3; weak D call: TRBD1 (5 bases). Trimming stripped 5 bases from V and 0 bases from J, with 12 bases between. The CDR3 spans 15 residues. CDR1 is LNHNV and CDR2 is YYDKDF in the germline V gene (reference sequence). The CDR3 here is CATSLQDTSTDTQYF. CDR3 coding DNA: TGTGCCACCAGCTTACAGGACACTAGCACAGATACGCAGTATTTT.